This T cell receptor (beta chain) was profiled in a study of CXCR3-negative and CXCR3-positive naive CD8 T cells. Some 300,000 cells per CD8+ T cell subset were flow-sorted in triplicate. Definition of naive CD8+ T cells rested on a CD45RO-CCR7+CD27+CD95- profile. The CDR3 spans 14 residues. From germline, CDR1 is DFQATT and CDR2 SNEGSKA (reference sequence). Libraries were UMI-labeled 5' RACE TRB cDNA. TCRdb derives one entry per CDR3 protein from the 5' RACE reads, leaving out DNA. The sample has about 70,000 distinct CDR3 sequences. About this clonotype itself: Its target is not known.

General observations from the study: TRB CDR3s were more hydrophobic in CXCR3-positive than in CXCR3-negative naive cells. Similar TRBV-TRBJ usage characterized naive CXCR3-negative and CXCR3-positive cells; memory cells differed. Memory CD8+ cells showed much lower diversity, while both naive subsets were comparably high.

The sequencing input was naive CXCR3+ CD8+ T cells from blood. Subset defined: CD45RO-CCR7+CD27+CD95- naive CD8+ T cells expressing CXCR3 (TNR3+). This receptor was taken from a human donor in good health. Some clones in this sample may be carry-over from other donors' samples. The rearrangement links TRBV20-1 to TRBJ2-7; no DNA is available, so the TRBD1 call from TCRdb remains unchecked. The CDR3 reads CSAEGGLSSYEQYF.